The 29 T cell receptor beta chains below all came from one sample that was sequenced in a study of CD8+ T cells in alopecia areata. The treatment denotes: oral pan-JAK inhibitor, 5-10 mg twice daily. The study team obtained lesional scalp punch biopsies and peripheral blood from alopecia areata patients. The authors extracted RNA and reverse transcribed it into cDNA as the sequencing template. TCRdb keeps only in-frame clones here, not all; method: immunoSEQ multiplex PCR. The sample records over 2,500 clones, 65% to 85% being singletons. Sequenced here: skin, sampled at week 24, from a patient treated with tofacitinib. The receptors were gathered from a human donor with alopecia areata.

The V gene is TRBV30, the J gene TRBJ2-7; 9 bases fit TRBD2. There are 15 residues in the CDR3. Germline CDR1 GTSNPN, CDR2 SVGIG (reference sequence). The V segment lost 3 bases and the J segment 4 bases; nucleotides outside the gene matches: 10. For the CDR3, the DNA is TGTGCCTGGAGCACCGGGACTAGCCTACTGTACGAGCAGTACTTC. Residues: CAWSTGTSLLYEQYF.

This clone was counted a few times. The chain recombines TRBV5-5 with TRBJ2-1; D ambiguous. This CDR3 comprises 12 residues. The V end was cut by 2 bases, the J end by 5 bases, with 5 bases between. The germline CDR1 and CDR2 sequences are SGHKS and YYEKEE (reference sequence). The CDR3 reads CASSFRHNEQFF. The CDR3 nucleotides read TGTGCCAGCAGCTTCAGGCACAATGAGCAGTTCTTC.

This clone has a handful of counts. The chain has TRBV7-3 and TRBJ1-1; D is unclear. The CDR3 is 15 amino acids. Germline V gene lookup returns CDR1 SGHTA and CDR2 FQGTGA. Trimming shortened V by 2 bases and J by 6 bases, and 16 bases separated the two germline ends. CDR3 region: CASSLALGSGAEAFF. CDR3 sequence (DNA): TGTGCCAGCAGCTTAGCTTTAGGGTCGGGCGCTGAAGCTTTCTTT.

The chain recombines TRBV11-3 with TRBJ2-3; D is unclear. This CDR3 spans 12 amino acids. Germline V gene data show CDR1 as SGHNT and CDR2 as YENEEA. V shed 4 bases and J shed 2 bases, with 4 bases lying between them. CDR3: CASSSSTDTQYF. DNA of the CDR3: TGTGCCAGCAGCTCGTCCACAGATACGCAGTATTTT.

This clone is a singleton in its sample. The chain joins TRBV28 to TRBJ2-4; D is undetermined. Germline CDR1 and CDR2: MDHEN and SYDVKM. With 5 bases removed from V and 0 bases from J, the gap between germline ends came to 5 bases. The CDR3 extends over 13 amino acids. CDR3 in DNA: TGTGCCAGCAGTCGGGTAGCCAAAAACATTCAGTACTTC. It specifies CASSRVAKNIQYF.

This chain uses TRBV5-1 with TRBJ2-6; 9 nucleotides line up with TRBD2. Germline CDR1 and CDR2: SGHRS and YFSETQ. CDR3 length equals 19 residues. Unmatched junction bases numbered 15, after V lost 4 bases and J lost 4 bases. The CDR3 DNA sequence: TGCGCCAGCAGCCCCGGGAATTTGCGGGGGGGCCCCGGGGCCAACGTCCTGACTTTC. Residues: CASSPGNLRGGPGANVLTF.

The chain couples TRBV10-3 to TRBJ2-7, with D hard to call. The CDR3 runs to 11 residues. Germline-derived CDR1 and CDR2 are ENHRY and SYGVKD. Deletions cut 4 bases from V and 4 bases from J, with 5 bases between. The CDR3 region is CAISGRYEQYF. Written as DNA, the CDR3 is TGTGCCATCAGTGGGCGTTACGAGCAGTACTTC.

The J gene is TRBJ2-1, the V gene TRBV5-1; TRBD2 agrees at 8 bases. The CDR3 totals 15 residues. CDR1 is SGHRS, CDR2 YFSETQ, per germline. The trim removed 5 bases at V and 0 bases at J, leaving 4 bases unmatched. The CDR3 region has the DNA TGCGCCAGCAGTTTAGCGGGGAGCTCCTACAATGAGCAGTTCTTC. This encodes CASSLAGSSYNEQFF.

The CDR3 is CASSQSLGETQYF. The CDR3, as DNA: TGCGCCAGCAGCCAAAGCCTGGGAGAGACCCAGTACTTC. V gene TRBV4-3 combines with J gene TRBJ2-5; D gene unclear. Germline loops: CDR1 LGHNA, CDR2 YSLEER. The V gene lost 2 bases and the J gene lost 4 bases, with 8 bases spanning the gap. CDR3 size: 13 residues.

The gene calls are TRBV2 and TRBJ2-7, with D unresolved. Germline lookup yields CDR1 SNHLY and CDR2 FYNNEI. Trimming took 6 bases from V and 0 from J, leaving 12 bases between them. The CDR3 extends over 14 amino acids. CDR3 loop: CASRLTFSSYEQYF. The CDR3 DNA sequence: TGTGCCAGCAGGTTAACATTCTCCTCCTACGAGCAGTACTTC.

This rearrangement joins TRBV5-1 to TRBJ2-5; perhaps D is TRBD1 or TRBD2 (5 bases each). V was pared by 6 bases and J by 5 bases, with 14 bases between. Germline CDR1 SGHRS, CDR2 YFSETQ. The CDR3 contains 13 residues. CDR3 nucleotide sequence: TGCGCCAGCACCCCGGGGCCGCAGGAGACCCAGTACTTC. It codes for CASTPGPQETQYF. Looking up the rest from reference TRBV5-1 and TRBJ2-5 gives the full variable domain: KAGVTQTPRYLIKTRGQQVTLSCSPISGHRSVSWYQQTPGQGLQFLFEYFSETQRNKGNFPGRFSGRQFSNSRSEMNVSTLELGDSALYLCASTPGPQETQYFGPGTRLLVL.

This chain connects TRBV19 to TRBJ2-7, with 7 bases matching TRBD1. The CDR3 has 14 amino acids. Losses at the gene ends were 3 bases for V and 2 bases for J; bases not matched to a gene: 4. Germline V gives CDR1 LNHDA, CDR2 SQIVND (reference sequence). CDR3 protein: CASSITGTAYEQYF. The CDR3 DNA follows: TGTGCCAGTAGTATTACCGGGACAGCCTACGAGCAGTACTTC.

The genes are TRBV4-2 and TRBJ2-3, with no clear D. V lost 4 bases and J lost 6, with 5 bases in between. Germline CDR1 and CDR2: LGHNA and YNFKEQ. There are 11 residues in the CDR3. The chain's CDR3 is CASSPGDTQYF. CDR3 DNA sequence: TGTGCCAGCAGCCCTGGTGATACGCAGTATTTT.

The J gene is TRBJ1-2, the V gene TRBV11-3, with D possibly TRBD1 on 5 matching bases. The germline CDR1 and CDR2 sequences are SGHNT and YENEEA. This CDR3 comprises 13 residues. Trimming removed 1 base at V and 5 bases at J, with 8 bases between. Here the CDR3 DNA reads TGTGCCAGCAGCTTAGGGCAGGGATATGGCTACACCTTC. Its translation is CASSLGQGYGYTF.

The rearrangement joins TRBV6-6 to TRBJ2-1; 10 bases are a match to TRBD2. The CDR3 covers 15 residues. Germline V gene sequence: CDR1 MNHNY, CDR2 SVGAGI (reference sequence). The trim removed 4 bases at V and 7 bases at J, leaving 7 bases unmatched. CDR3 amino acids: CASSSRTSGGNEQFF. CDR3 bases: TGTGCCAGCAGTTCAAGGACTAGCGGTGGAAATGAGCAGTTCTTC.

The V and J genes are TRBV6-5 and TRBJ2-1; D is undetermined. The V gene's germline CDR1 is MNHEY and CDR2 SVGAGI. V dropped 2 bases and J dropped 0 bases, with 11 bases sitting between them. The CDR3 is 16 residues long. As DNA, the CDR3 is TGTGCCAGCAGTTACCACGGCGCCAGCTCCTACAATGAGCAGTTCTTC. Its protein is CASSYHGASSYNEQFF.

This chain connects TRBV4-2 to TRBJ2-2; TRBD2 agrees at 7 bases. Germline V gives CDR1 LGHNA, CDR2 YNFKEQ. Unmatched junction bases numbered 1, after V lost 0 bases and J lost 9 bases. This CDR3 has 13 amino acids. The DNA for the CDR3 is TGTGCCAGCAGCCAAGAGGGACTACGGGAGCTGTTTTTT. This codes for CASSQEGLRELFF.

The chain is built from TRBV7-8 and TRBJ2-2; maybe TRBD1 (6 bases). Looked up from germline, CDR1 is SGHVS and CDR2 is FQNEAQ. The CDR3 spans 18 residues. The V end lost 2 bases, the J end lost 0 bases, and 16 bases lay between the germline ends. The CDR3 DNA is TGTGCCAGCAGCTTAATGCGAAGGGGGATCGCGAACACCGGGGAGCTGTTTTTT. Translation: CASSLMRRGIANTGELFF.

V gene TRBV13 combines with J gene TRBJ2-7; D is undetermined. CDR1 PRHDT and CDR2 FYEKMQ come from the germline V gene (reference sequence). The V end lost 5 bases, the J end lost 6 bases, and 8 bases lay between the germline ends. The CDR3 consists of 11 residues. This CDR3 is CASSIRSEQYF. In nucleotides, the CDR3 is TGTGCCAGCAGCATACGGAGCGAGCAGTACTTC.

A single count supports this clone. The rearrangement joins TRBV6-1 to TRBJ2-2; a weak D match, TRBD1 (6 bases). Trimming removed 7 bases at V and 0 bases at J, with 12 bases between. CDR3 length: 15 amino acids. Looked up from germline, CDR1 is MNHNS and CDR2 is SASEGT. Here the CDR3 DNA reads TGTGCCAGCATCCTAGGGGGTGCGAACACCGGGGAGCTGTTTTTT. This translates into CASILGGANTGELFF.

The chain uses TRBV10-3 and TRBJ2-7, with D possibly TRBD1 on 6 matching bases. The CDR3 has 12 amino acids. Deletions cut 6 bases from V and 3 bases from J, with 9 bases between. Germline V gene lookup returns CDR1 ENHRY and CDR2 SYGVKD. The CDR3 spells CAISKQGYEQYF. In DNA form, the CDR3 reads TGTGCCATCAGCAAACAGGGCTACGAGCAGTACTTC.

The J gene is TRBJ2-7, the V gene TRBV6-5; D might be TRBD2 (6 bases). V lost 1 base and J 5 bases, leaving 12 bases between the germline ends. This CDR3 contains 14 residues. Germline V CDR1 and CDR2: MNHEY, SVGAGI. The CDR3 bases are TGTGCCAGCAGTTACTTTAGGGGAGGTCACGAGCAGTACTTC. Translating gives CASSYFRGGHEQYF.

This chain uses TRBV5-1 with TRBJ2-7, with no clear D. The CDR3 has 15 amino acids. V was shortened by 3 bases and J by 1 base, with 14 bases between the two germline ends. Germline lookup yields CDR1 SGHRS and CDR2 YFSETQ. The CDR3 is CASSWVAERSYEQYF. Written as DNA, the CDR3 is TGCGCCAGCAGCTGGGTCGCGGAAAGATCCTACGAGCAGTACTTC.

J is TRBJ2-3 and V is TRBV21-1; the table's D call, TRBD2, was not checked against the DNA. TRBV21-1 is reported as a pseudogene. CDR3 length: 17 amino acids. CDR3 sequence: CASSKPGLAGYTDTQYF. CDR3 in DNA: TGTGCCAGCAGCAAACCCGGACTAGCGGGGTACACAGATACGCAGTATTTT.

This clone was observed once. V gene TRBV18 combines with J gene TRBJ2-2; no definite D call. The germline gives CDR1 KGHSH, CDR2 LQKENI. V lost 1 base, J lost 3 bases, and 9 bases lay in between. This CDR3 is built from 15 residues. CDR3 in DNA: TGTGCCAGCTCACCACAGGGATTGGACACCGGGGAGCTGTTTTTT. As protein: CASSPQGLDTGELFF.

This chain connects TRBV6-6 to TRBJ2-7; D ambiguous. V shed 0 bases and J shed 2 bases, with 11 bases lying between them. The CDR3 length is 15 residues. Germline V lookup: CDR1 MNHNY, CDR2 SVGAGI (reference sequence). The CDR3 here is CASSYSIRTTYEQYF. The DNA of the CDR3 is TGTGCCAGCAGTTACTCGATTAGGACCACCTACGAGCAGTACTTC.

The rearrangement uses TRBV10-3 and TRBJ2-2, with 10 bases fitting TRBD1. Germline V CDR1 and CDR2: ENHRY, SYGVKD. The ends lost 10 bases at V and 5 bases at J; junction bases unmatched: 10. The CDR3 has 15 amino acids. The CDR3 is CATTPGQGWTGELFF. The CDR3 DNA reads as TGTGCCACGACGCCGGGACAGGGGTGGACCGGGGAGCTGTTTTTT.

This chain joins TRBV5-1 and TRBJ2-7, with TRBD1 as a possible D gene (7 bases). The V end lost 0 bases, the J end lost 3 bases, and 19 bases lay between the germline ends. Germline CDR1 reads SGHRS; CDR2 reads YFSETQ. The CDR3 totals 17 residues. For the CDR3, the DNA is TGCGCCAGCAGCTTGGGGCTGAACAGGGGAGGCGGCTACGAGCAGTACTTC. It encodes CASSLGLNRGGGYEQYF.

The chain links TRBV5-4 to TRBJ2-2; TRBD2 aligns across 7 bases. V lost 0 bases to trimming and J lost 3 bases; unmatched junction nucleotides: 2. Germline V CDR1 and CDR2: SGHNT, YYREEE (reference sequence). The CDR3 covers 15 residues. CDR3 sequence (DNA): TGTGCCAGCAGCTTGGGCCGGGGGGACACCGGGGAGCTGTTTTTT. Protein sequence: CASSLGRGDTGELFF. The complete variable domain, with remaining parts taken from reference TRBV5-4 and TRBJ2-2, reads ETGVTQSPTHLIKTRGQQVTLRCSSQSGHNTVSWYQQALGQGPQFIFQYYREEENGRGNFPPRFSGLQFPNYSSELNVNALELDDSALYLCASSLGRGDTGELFFGEGSRLTVL.